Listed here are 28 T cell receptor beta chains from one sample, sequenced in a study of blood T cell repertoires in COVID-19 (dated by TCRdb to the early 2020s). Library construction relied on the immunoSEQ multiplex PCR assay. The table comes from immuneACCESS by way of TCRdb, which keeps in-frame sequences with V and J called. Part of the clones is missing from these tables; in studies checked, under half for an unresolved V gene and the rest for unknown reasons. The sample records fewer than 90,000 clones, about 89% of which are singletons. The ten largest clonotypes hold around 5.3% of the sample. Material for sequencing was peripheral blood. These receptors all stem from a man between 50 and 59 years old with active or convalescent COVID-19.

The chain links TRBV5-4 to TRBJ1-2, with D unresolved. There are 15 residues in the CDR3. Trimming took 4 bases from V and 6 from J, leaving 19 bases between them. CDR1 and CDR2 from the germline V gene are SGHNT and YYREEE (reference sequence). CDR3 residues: CASSHWAPGIDGYTF. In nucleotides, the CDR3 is TGTGCCAGCAGCCACTGGGCCCCCGGGATAGATGGCTACACCTTC.

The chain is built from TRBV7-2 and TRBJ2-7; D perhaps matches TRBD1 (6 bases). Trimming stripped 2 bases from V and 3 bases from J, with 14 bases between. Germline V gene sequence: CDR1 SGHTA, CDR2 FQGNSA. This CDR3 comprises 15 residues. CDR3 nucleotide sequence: TGTGCCAGCAGCTTATGGTCGACAGGTTTCTACGAGCAGTACTTC. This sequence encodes CASSLWSTGFYEQYF.

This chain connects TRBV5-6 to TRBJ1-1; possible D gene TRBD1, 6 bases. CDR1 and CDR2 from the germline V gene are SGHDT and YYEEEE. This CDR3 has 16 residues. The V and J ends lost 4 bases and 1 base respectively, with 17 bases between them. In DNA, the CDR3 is TGTGCCAGCAGCCCAGTACAGGGTTTGGGGAACACTGAAGCTTTCTTT. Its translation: CASSPVQGLGNTEAFF.

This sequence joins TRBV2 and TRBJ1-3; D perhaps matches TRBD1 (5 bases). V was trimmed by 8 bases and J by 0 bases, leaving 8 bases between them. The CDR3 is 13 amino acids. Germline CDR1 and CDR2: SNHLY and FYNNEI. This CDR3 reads CASGGDSGNTIYF. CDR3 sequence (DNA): TGTGCCAGCGGAGGGGACTCTGGAAACACCATATATTTT.

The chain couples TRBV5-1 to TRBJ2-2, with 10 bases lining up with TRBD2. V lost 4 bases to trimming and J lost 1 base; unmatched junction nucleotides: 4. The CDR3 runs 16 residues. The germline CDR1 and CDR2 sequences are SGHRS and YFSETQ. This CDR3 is CASSVLAGVNTGELFF. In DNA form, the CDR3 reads TGCGCCAGCAGCGTGCTAGCGGGAGTGAACACCGGGGAGCTGTTTTTT.

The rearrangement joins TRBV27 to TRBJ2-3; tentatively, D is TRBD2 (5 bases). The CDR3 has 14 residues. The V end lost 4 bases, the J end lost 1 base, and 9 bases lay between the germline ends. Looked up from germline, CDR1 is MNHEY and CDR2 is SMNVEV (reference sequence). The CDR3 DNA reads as TGTGCCAGCAGTTCCCCGGAGGGCACAGATACGCAGTATTTT. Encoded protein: CASSSPEGTDTQYF.

CDR3 sequence: CASSPRTGSYEQYF. CDR3 nucleotide sequence: TGTGCCAGCAGCCCAAGGACAGGGTCCTACGAGCAGTACTTC. The V call is TRBV7-9, the J call TRBJ2-7; 8 nucleotides align to TRBD1. The CDR3 runs to 14 residues. Looked up from germline, CDR1 is SEHNR and CDR2 is FQNEAQ (reference sequence). Trimming removed 5 bases from V and 1 base from J; junction bases left unmatched: 4.

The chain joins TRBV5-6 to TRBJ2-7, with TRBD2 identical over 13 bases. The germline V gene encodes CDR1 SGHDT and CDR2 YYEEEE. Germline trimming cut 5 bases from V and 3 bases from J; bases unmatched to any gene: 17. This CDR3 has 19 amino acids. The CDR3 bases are TGTGCCAGCAGAACAGACCCCACTAGCGGGGGGGCCCCAGGCTACGAGCAGTACTTC. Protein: CASRTDPTSGGAPGYEQYF.

The CDR3 bases are TGCGCCAGCAGCCAAGCCTATAGCGGGACCCACTACGAGCAGTACTTC. It codes for CASSQAYSGTHYEQYF. This chain joins TRBV5-1 and TRBJ2-7, with 8 nucleotides matching TRBD2. The CDR3 is made up of 16 amino acids. Germline values: CDR1 SGHRS, CDR2 YFSETQ. Trimming at V came to 4 bases and at J to 3 bases, leaving 12 bases not matched to a gene.

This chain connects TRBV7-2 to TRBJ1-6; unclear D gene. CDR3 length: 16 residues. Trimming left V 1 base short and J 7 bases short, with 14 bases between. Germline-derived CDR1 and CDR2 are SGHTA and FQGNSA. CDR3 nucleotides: TGTGCCAGCAGCTTAGAGGGCACTCGAGGGAATTCACCCCTCCACTTT. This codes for CASSLEGTRGNSPLHF.

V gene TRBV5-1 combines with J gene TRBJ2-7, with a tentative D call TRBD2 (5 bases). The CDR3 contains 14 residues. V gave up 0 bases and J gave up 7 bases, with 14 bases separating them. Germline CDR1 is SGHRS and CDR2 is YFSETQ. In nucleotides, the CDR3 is TGCGCCAGCAGCTTGGGGACTTCGGATGGGGAGCAGTACTTC. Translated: CASSLGTSDGEQYF.

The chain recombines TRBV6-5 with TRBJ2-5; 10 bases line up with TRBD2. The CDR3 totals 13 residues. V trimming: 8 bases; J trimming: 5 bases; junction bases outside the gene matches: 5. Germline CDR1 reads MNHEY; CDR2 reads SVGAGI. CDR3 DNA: TGTGCCAGCGGAGCGGGGGGGGCGGAGACCCAGTACTTC. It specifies CASGAGGAETQYF.

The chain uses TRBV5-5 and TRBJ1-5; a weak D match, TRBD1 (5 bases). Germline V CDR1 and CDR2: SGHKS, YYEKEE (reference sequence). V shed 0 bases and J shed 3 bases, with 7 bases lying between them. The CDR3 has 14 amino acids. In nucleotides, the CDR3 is TGTGCCAGCAGCTTGGCAGGGATCAATCAGCCCCAGCATTTT. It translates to CASSLAGINQPQHF.

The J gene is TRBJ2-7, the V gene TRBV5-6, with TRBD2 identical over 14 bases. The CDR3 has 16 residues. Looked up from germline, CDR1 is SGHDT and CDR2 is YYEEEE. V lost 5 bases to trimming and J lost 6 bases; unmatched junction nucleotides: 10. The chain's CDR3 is CASSRGTSGGHGEQYV. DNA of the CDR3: TGTGCCAGCAGTCGAGGGACTAGCGGGGGACACGGCGAGCAGTACGTC.

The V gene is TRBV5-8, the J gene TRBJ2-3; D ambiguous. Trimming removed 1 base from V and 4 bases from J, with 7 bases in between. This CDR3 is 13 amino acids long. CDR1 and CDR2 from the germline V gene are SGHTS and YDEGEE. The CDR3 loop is CASSLYSADTQYF. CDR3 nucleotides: TGTGCCAGCAGCTTGTATTCGGCAGATACGCAGTATTTT.

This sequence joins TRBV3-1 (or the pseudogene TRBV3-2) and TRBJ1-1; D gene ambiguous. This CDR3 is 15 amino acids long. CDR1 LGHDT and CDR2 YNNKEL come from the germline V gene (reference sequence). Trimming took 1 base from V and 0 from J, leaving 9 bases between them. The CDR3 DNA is TGTGCCAGCAGCCAAGCTGCACAGATGAACACTGAAGCTTTCTTT. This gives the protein CASSQAAQMNTEAFF.

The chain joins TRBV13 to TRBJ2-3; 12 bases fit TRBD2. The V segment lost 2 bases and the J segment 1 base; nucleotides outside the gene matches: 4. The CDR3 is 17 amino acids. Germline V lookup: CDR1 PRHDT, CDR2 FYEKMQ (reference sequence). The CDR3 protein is CASSLKASGGGTDTQYF. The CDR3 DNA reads TGTGCCAGCAGCTTAAAGGCTAGCGGGGGGGGCACAGATACGCAGTATTTT.

CDR3 DNA sequence: TGTGCCAGCAGCAATGGATGGGGACTCCCCAATGAAAAACTGTTTTTT. Its translation is CASSNGWGLPNEKLFF. The chain recombines TRBV7-9 with TRBJ1-4, with D perhaps matching TRBD1 (5 bases). Germline assignment: CDR1 SEHNR and CDR2 FQNEAQ (reference sequence). CDR3 length: 16 residues. Trimming removed 5 bases at V and 5 bases at J, with 18 bases between.

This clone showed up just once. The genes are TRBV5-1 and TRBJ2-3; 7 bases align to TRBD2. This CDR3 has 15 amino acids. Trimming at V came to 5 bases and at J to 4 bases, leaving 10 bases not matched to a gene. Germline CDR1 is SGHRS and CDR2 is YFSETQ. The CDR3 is CASRLTTSDADTQYF. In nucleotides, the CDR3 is TGCGCCAGCAGGCTGACAACTAGCGACGCAGATACGCAGTATTTT. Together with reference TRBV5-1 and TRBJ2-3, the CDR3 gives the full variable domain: KAGVTQTPRYLIKTRGQQVTLSCSPISGHRSVSWYQQTPGQGLQFLFEYFSETQRNKGNFPGRFSGRQFSNSRSEMNVSTLELGDSALYLCASRLTTSDADTQYFGPGTRLTVL.

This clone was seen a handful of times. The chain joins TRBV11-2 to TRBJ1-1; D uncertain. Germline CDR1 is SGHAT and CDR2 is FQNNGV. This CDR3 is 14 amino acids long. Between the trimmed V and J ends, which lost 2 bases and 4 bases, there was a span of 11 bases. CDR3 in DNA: TGTGCCAGCAGCTTACAGGCCAGAACCACTGAAGCTTTCTTT. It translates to CASSLQARTTEAFF.

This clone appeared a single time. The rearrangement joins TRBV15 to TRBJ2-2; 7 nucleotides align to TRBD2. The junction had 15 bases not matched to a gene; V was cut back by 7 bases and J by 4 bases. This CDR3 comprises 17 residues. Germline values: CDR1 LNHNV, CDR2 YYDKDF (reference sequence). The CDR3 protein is CATTNPSWVAGTGELFF. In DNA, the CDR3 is TGTGCCACCACCAATCCCTCTTGGGTAGCGGGCACCGGGGAGCTGTTTTTT.

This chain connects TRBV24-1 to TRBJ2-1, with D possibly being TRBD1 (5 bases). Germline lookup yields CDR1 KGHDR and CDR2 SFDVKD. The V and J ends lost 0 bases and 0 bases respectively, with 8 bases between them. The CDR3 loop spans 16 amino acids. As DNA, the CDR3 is TGTGCCACCAGTGATTTGCAGGGAAGCTCCTACAATGAGCAGTTCTTC. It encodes CATSDLQGSSYNEQFF.

CDR3 DNA: TGCGCCAGCAGTGAGTGGCCCGTGGAGACTGAAGCTTTCTTT. This codes for CASSEWPVETEAFF. The V gene is TRBV10-2, the J gene TRBJ1-1; no clear D. CDR3 length equals 14 residues. CDR1 WSHSY and CDR2 SAAADI come from the germline V gene. Trimming took off 1 base at V and 5 bases at J, with 11 bases between the two ends.

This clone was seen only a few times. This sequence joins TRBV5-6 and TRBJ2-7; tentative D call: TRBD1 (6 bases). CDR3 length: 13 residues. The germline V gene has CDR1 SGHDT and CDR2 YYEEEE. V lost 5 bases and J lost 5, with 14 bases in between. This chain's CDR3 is CASRPDRLDEQYV. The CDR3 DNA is TGTGCCAGCAGACCTGACAGGCTCGACGAGCAGTACGTC.

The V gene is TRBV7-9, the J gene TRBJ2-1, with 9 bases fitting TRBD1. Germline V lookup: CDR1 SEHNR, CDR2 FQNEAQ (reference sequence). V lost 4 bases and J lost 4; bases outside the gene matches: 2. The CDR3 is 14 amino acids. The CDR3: CASSSGTGYNEQFF. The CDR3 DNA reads TGTGCCAGCAGCTCAGGGACAGGGTACAATGAGCAGTTCTTC.

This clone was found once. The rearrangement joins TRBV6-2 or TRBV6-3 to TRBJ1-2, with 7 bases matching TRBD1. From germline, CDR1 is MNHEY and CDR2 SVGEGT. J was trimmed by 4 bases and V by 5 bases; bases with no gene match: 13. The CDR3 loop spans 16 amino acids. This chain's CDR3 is CASSDRGDSRTYGYTF. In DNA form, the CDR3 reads TGTGCCAGCAGTGACCGTGGGGACAGCAGAACCTATGGCTACACCTTC.

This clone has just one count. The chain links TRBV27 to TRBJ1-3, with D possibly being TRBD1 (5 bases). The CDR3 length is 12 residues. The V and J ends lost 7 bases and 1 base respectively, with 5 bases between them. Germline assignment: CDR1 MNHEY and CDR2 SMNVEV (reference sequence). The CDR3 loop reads CASKGSGNTIYF. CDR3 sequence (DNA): TGTGCCAGCAAGGGGTCTGGAAACACCATATATTTT.

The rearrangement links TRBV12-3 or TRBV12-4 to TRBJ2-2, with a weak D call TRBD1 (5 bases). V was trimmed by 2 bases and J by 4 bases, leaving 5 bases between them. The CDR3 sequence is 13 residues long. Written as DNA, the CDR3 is TGTGCCAGCAGTTTACAGGGCACCGGGGAGCTGTTTTTT. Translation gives CASSLQGTGELFF.